This record covers a single T cell receptor beta chain. The data are from a study of blood T cell repertoires in COVID-19. V shed 2 bases and J shed 0 bases, with 11 bases lying between them. The germline V gene has CDR1 SGHVS and CDR2 FNYEAQ. The length of the CDR3 is 16 residues. In the authors' methods: Using reference gene primer amplification, nucleated cell counts were estimated. Using immunoSEQ multiplex PCR, the repertoire was profiled, and TCRdb retains in-frame clones only, with some absent. V and J calls and clone size come straight from that table; D and trimming were deduced from the DNA. The table shows under 200,000 clones, with 85% to 90% occurring only once.

The sample consisted of peripheral blood. This TCR was sampled from a man aged 18 to 35 with active or convalescent COVID-19. The chain carries TRBV7-6 and TRBJ1-3, with TRBD1 as a possible D gene (6 bases). CDR3 region: CASSLQGSNSGNTIYF. The CDR3, as DNA: TGTGCCAGCAGCTTACAGGGGTCGAACTCTGGAAACACCATATATTTT. Using reference TRBV7-6 and TRBJ1-3 for the parts outside the CDR3, the full variable domain is GAGVSQSPRYKVTKRGQDVALRCDPISGHVSLYWYRQALGQGPEFLTYFNYEAQQDKSGLPNDRFSAERPEGSISTLTIQRTEQRDSAMYRCASSLQGSNSGNTIYFGEGSWLTVV.